This T cell receptor (beta chain) was observed in a study of shared clonotypes between healthy human individuals. Overall study findings and caveats: Naive subsets, compared against memory subsets, generally had larger estimated richness values.

The repertoire was sequenced with immunoSEQ multiplex PCR; TCRdb's copy has only in-frame clones and lacks some. This table has around 1.9 million clones, roughly 91% appearing once. Of note for this clone: The antigen is not known.

CD45RO-negative, CCR7-selected cells formed the naive CD8 fraction, which excluded terminally differentiated effector memory CD45RA+ cells. Donors were healthy HIV-negative adults without recently reported acute infections or vaccinations. Trimming at V came to 0 bases and at J to 5 bases, leaving 9 bases not matched to a gene. This CDR3 spans 16 amino acids. The germline V gene has CDR1 SGDLS and CDR2 YYNGEE. The chain carries TRBV9 and TRBJ2-5; TRBD2 matches 8 bases. This clonotype was obtained from a man between 18 and 35 years old in good health. Some clones in this sample may be carry-over from other donors' samples. Input material: naive CD8+ T cells from PBMCs. The CDR3 protein is CASSVAQTGGPETQYF. The CDR3 DNA reads TGTGCCAGCAGCGTAGCTCAAACGGGAGGGCCCGAGACCCAGTACTTC.